The clone carrying this T cell receptor beta chain was recorded at least ten times. This specimen comes from a study of tumor-infiltrating lymphocytes in oesophageal squamous cell carcinoma. MiXCR, applied by TCRdb to the PCR reads, yields one record per CDR3 protein. The sample includes about 14,000 distinct CDR3 sequences, roughly 56% of them seen just once. CDR1 and CDR2 from the germline V gene are SNHLY and FYNNEI. This CDR3 has 12 amino acids. V lost 5 bases and J 3 bases, leaving 4 bases between the germline ends. The sample taken for sequencing was esophageal tumor tissue. The sequence was collected from a male donor with esophageal squamous cell carcinoma. This chain connects TRBV2 to TRBJ2-2; no definite D call. CDR3 amino acids: CASSLDTGELFF. Here the CDR3 DNA reads TGTGCCAGCAGTTTAGACACCGGGGAGCTGTTTTTT.